This T cell receptor beta chain was sequenced during a study of T cell repertoires and HLA-DP antigens. Study context: Donor ages ranged from 18-to-29 to 60-to-69; two men, one woman. DNA input averaged about 220 ng in sorted CD137+CD4+ and 1,200 ng in pre-culture CD4+.

CD4+ T cells, purified by negative selection, averaged roughly 98% purity. Concerning this clone: What it binds is unknown. At one end, the junction sequence differs from germline, possibly due to a read error.

Pre-culture CD4+ samples were sequenced deeply, targeting around 200,000 T cell genomes. TCRdb keeps only in-frame clones here, not all; method: immunoSEQ multiplex PCR. The sample contains roughly 110,000 clones, 85% to 95% of which appear only once. Germline values: CDR1 SNHLY, CDR2 FYNNEI. This CDR3 is 16 amino acids long. The V gene is TRBV2, the J gene TRBJ2-7, with 9 bases fitting TRBD2. The material sequenced was CD4+ T cells from PBMCs. The source of this sequence is a woman aged 18-29 years in good health and CMV-seronegative. The CDR3 is CASIDHLAGVSYEQYF. CDR3 bases: TGTGCCAGCATAGATCACTTAGCGGGGGTCTCCTACGAACAGTACTTC.